These T cell receptor beta chains were read from a single sample in a study of graft-versus-host responses after intestinal transplantation. TCRdb keeps only in-frame clones here, not all; method: immunoSEQ multiplex PCR. Among just under 100,000 clones listed, 75% to 95% were seen once. Sequencing used PBMCs, obtained about 440 days after intestinal transplant. The receptor source for this set is a human patient who received an intestinal transplant, so some T cells may come from the graft donor. Both conserved end residues are part of each CDR3. The D gene is left open where the match is weak. Clone sizes are given selectively: once, few, many, or a class where the clone is expanded.

clone_size	j_call	v_call	d_call	cdr3_nt	cdr3_aa
NA	TRBJ2-6	TRBV5-8	NA	TGTGCCAGCAGCAAGCCCGGGACTCGCTCTGGGGCCAACGTCCTGACTTTC	CASSKPGTRSGANVLTF
few	TRBJ1-1	TRBV25-1	NA	TGTGCCAGCAGTGAACCATGGGGGGCTGAAGCTTTCTTT	CASSEPWGAEAFF
NA	TRBJ1-5	TRBV10-3	NA	TGTGCCATCAGTGAGTCGGGGGGGAGCAATCAGCCCCAGCATTTT	CAISESGGSNQPQHF
NA	TRBJ1-5	TRBV23-1	NA	TGCGCCAGCAGTCACTATAGCAATCAGCCCCAGCATTTT	CASSHYSNQPQHF
NA	TRBJ1-1	TRBV6-5	NA	TGTGCCAGCAGTTACGGTTTGGGGGATGGCACTGAAGCTTTCTTT	CASSYGLGDGTEAFF
NA	TRBJ2-1	TRBV5-1	NA	TGCGCCAGCAGCTTGGGCAGGGGTTCATGGGAGCAGTTCTTC	CASSLGRGSWEQFF
NA	TRBJ2-7	TRBV11-2	TRBD1	TGTGCCAGCAGCCGTCAGGGGGTCGAGCAGTACTTC	CASSRQGVEQYF
NA	TRBJ2-5	TRBV7-9	NA	TGTGCCAGCAGCCCGAAGGCGGTCAGGCAAGAGACCCAGTACTTC	CASSPKAVRQETQYF
once	TRBJ2-3	TRBV9	NA	TGTGCCAGCGGAAGGACAGATACGCAGTATTTT	CASGRTDTQYF
NA	TRBJ1-6	TRBV5-8	NA	TGTGCCAGCAGCTTGTCCGGAGCCCTCCACTTT	CASSLSGALHF
NA	TRBJ2-7	TRBV2	TRBD1	TGTGCCAGTTACAGGGGGATCCCCCACGAGCAGTACTTC	CASYRGIPHEQYF
NA	TRBJ2-3	TRBV9	NA	TGTGCCAGCAGCGTAGACCTAGGATCCGCAGATACGCAGTATTTT	CASSVDLGSADTQYF
NA	TRBJ2-3	TRBV6-5	NA	TGTGCCAGCAGCTTCGGGAACACAGATACGCAGTATTTT	CASSFGNTDTQYF
NA	TRBJ1-3	TRBV6-5	TRBD1	TGTGCCACGGTGGGGACAGGCTCCCAAACCATATATTTT	CATVGTGSQTIYF
NA	TRBJ1-4	TRBV5-6	NA	TGTGCCAGCAGCTTTTGGGAGAATGAAAAACTGTTTTTT	CASSFWENEKLFF
NA	TRBJ2-3	TRBV18	TRBD2	TGTGCCAGCTCACCACAAACGGGGGGGAGCACAGATACGCAGTATTTT	CASSPQTGGSTDTQYF
NA	TRBJ2-1	TRBV27	TRBD2	TGTGCCAGCAGTTTAGCGGGGGGTTACAATGAGCAGTTCTTC	CASSLAGGYNEQFF
NA	TRBJ2-2	TRBV7-3	NA	TGTGCCAGCCAGAACCGACAGAGCACCGGGGAGCTGTTTTTT	CASQNRQSTGELFF
NA	TRBJ1-2	TRBV19	NA	TGTGCCAGTACCTTCCGGGACAAGCCCTATGGCTACACCTTC	CASTFRDKPYGYTF
NA	TRBJ1-1	TRBV2	NA	TGTGCCAGCAGTGAAGCTAGGAAAAACACTGAAGCTTTCTTT	CASSEARKNTEAFF
NA	TRBJ1-2	TRBV5-1	NA	TGCGCCAGCAGCTTGGAGGGCGGTGGCTATGGCTACACCTTC	CASSLEGGGYGYTF
NA	TRBJ2-5	TRBV9	NA	TGTGCCAGCAGCCCGGGACGGGAGACCCAGTACTTC	CASSPGRETQYF
NA	TRBJ1-1	TRBV9	NA	TGTGCCAGCAGCGTAGGAGCAGTGAACACTGAAGCTTTCTTT	CASSVGAVNTEAFF
once	TRBJ2-6	TRBV10-3	NA	TGTGCCATCAGTGAGCCAGACCCGGGGGTTAGTGGGGCCAACGTCCTGACTTTC	CAISEPDPGVSGANVLTF
once	TRBJ1-1	TRBV13	NA	TGTGCCAGCAGCTCCTCCCCGGACGGGGGCACTGAAGCTTTCTTT	CASSSSPDGGTEAFF
NA	TRBJ2-2	TRBV6-1	NA	TGTGCCAGCAGTGACTGGCAGGGCTCCGGGGAGCTGTTTTTT	CASSDWQGSGELFF
NA	TRBJ1-2	TRBV5-6	NA	TGTGCCAGCAGTCCGGGACGGTCCATTCTCTATGGCTACACCTTC	CASSPGRSILYGYTF
NA	TRBJ2-7	TRBV1	NA	TGCACCAGCAGCCAAGCCAGGGGTATCTCCTACGAGCAGTGCTTC	CTSSQARGISYEQCF
NA	TRBJ1-4	TRBV6-5	NA	TGTGCCAGCAGTTACTCCGGGTCGGACGAAAAACTGTTTTTT	CASSYSGSDEKLFF
NA	TRBJ1-2	TRBV2	TRBD1	TGTGCCAGCAGAGGGACAGGGGAGGGTGGCTACACCTTC	CASRGTGEGGYTF
few	TRBJ2-3	TRBV29-1	NA	TGCAGCGTTGAAGGTGGCAGGGGTGCGGATACGCAGTATTTT	CSVEGGRGADTQYF
NA	TRBJ1-2	TRBV18	NA	TGTGCCAGCTCACCACCGTCTGGGGACTATGGCTACACCTTC	CASSPPSGDYGYTF
NA	TRBJ2-7	TRBV9	NA	TGTGCCAGCAGCGTTACAGAGAGTTCCTACGAGCAGTACTTC	CASSVTESSYEQYF
NA	TRBJ2-5	TRBV13	NA	TGTGCCAGCAGCTTAGGTGACGGGGCAACCAATTTGGCCCAGTACTTC	CASSLGDGATNLAQYF
few	TRBJ2-7	TRBV5-3	TRBD1	TGTGCCAGAAGCTTAGGGACAGGGTCTTCGGAGACGTACTTC	CARSLGTGSSETYF
once	TRBJ2-1	TRBV7-7	TRBD1	TGTGCTAGCAGCCAAGGACAGGACCCGTACAATGAGCAGTTCTTC	CASSQGQDPYNEQFF